This passage covers 5 T cell receptor beta chains from one sample sequenced in a study of T cell changes during pregnancy in multiple sclerosis. TCRdb's copy holds only in-frame clones and misses some; the assay was immunoSEQ multiplex PCR. The data show 55,000 to 70,000 clones, roughly 95% seen once. The sequenced sample was CD4+ T cells from peripheral blood mononuclear cells, obtained before pregnancy. The source of these receptors is a female donor with multiple sclerosis, enrolled in a pregnancy study.

The V call is TRBV9, the J call TRBJ1-1; TRBD1 might be the D (5 bases). V was pared by 0 bases and J by 0 bases, with 9 bases between. There are 15 residues in the CDR3. CDR1 and CDR2 from the germline V gene are SGDLS and YYNGEE. The CDR3 DNA sequence: TGTGCCAGCAGCGTAGTTCCGGACATGAACACTGAAGCTTTCTTT. This encodes CASSVVPDMNTEAFF.

V and J are TRBV19 and TRBJ1-2, with D tentatively TRBD1 (6 bases). Germline CDR1 is LNHDA and CDR2 is SQIVND (reference sequence). CDR3 size: 13 residues. The V and J ends lost 6 bases and 5 bases respectively, with 13 bases between them. Written as DNA, the CDR3 is TGTGCCAGTAGAGCGACAGGTTATTATGGCTACACCTTC. It yields the protein CASRATGYYGYTF. Filled out from reference TRBV19 and TRBJ1-2, the complete variable domain reads DGGITQSPKYLFRKEGQNVTLSCEQNLNHDAMYWYRQDPGQGLRLIYYSQIVNDFQKGDIAEGYSVSREKKESFPLTVTSAQKNPTAFYLCASRATGYYGYTFGSGTRLTVV.

In this sample, this clone turned up a few times. CDR3 DNA sequence: TGTGCCAGCAGCGTAGATGGGCCAGGGGGCGTGGTGACTGAAGCTTTCTTT. It yields the protein CASSVDGPGGVVTEAFF. The chain combines TRBV9 with TRBJ1-1; 8 bases align to TRBD1. V trimming: 0 bases; J trimming: 5 bases; junction bases outside the gene matches: 12. The CDR3 is 17 residues long. Germline V gene data show CDR1 as SGDLS and CDR2 as YYNGEE.

The chain uses TRBV11-3 and TRBJ1-1, with TRBD1 matching 7 bases. Per germline, CDR1 SGHNT and CDR2 YENEEA. The CDR3 runs 15 residues. V shed 5 bases and J 0 bases; nucleotides not matched to a gene: 6. The CDR3 bases are TGTGCCAGCAGCCCCCTCGGGACAGTGAACACTGAAGCTTTCTTT. This gives the protein CASSPLGTVNTEAFF.

The rearrangement links TRBV5-8 to TRBJ2-5; D is unclear. The CDR3 spans 13 residues. CDR1 is SGHTS, CDR2 YDEGEE, per germline. Trimming took off 9 bases at V and 7 bases at J, with 19 bases between the two ends. The CDR3 coding sequence is TGTGCCACTACGACCGGAACATCAGGGACCCAGTACTTC. Protein sequence: CATTTGTSGTQYF.